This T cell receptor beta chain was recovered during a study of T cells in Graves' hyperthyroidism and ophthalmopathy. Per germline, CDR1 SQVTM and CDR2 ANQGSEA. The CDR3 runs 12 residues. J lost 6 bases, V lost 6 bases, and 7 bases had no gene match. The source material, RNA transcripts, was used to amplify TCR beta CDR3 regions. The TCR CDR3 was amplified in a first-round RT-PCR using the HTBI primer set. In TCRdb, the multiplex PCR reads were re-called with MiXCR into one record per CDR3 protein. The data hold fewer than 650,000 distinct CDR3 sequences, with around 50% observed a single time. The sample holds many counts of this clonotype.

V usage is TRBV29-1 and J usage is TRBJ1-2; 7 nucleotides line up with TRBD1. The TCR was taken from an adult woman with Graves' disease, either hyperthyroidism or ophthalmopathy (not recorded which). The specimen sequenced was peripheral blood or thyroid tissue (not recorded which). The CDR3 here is CSVRQGRDGYTF. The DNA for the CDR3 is TGCAGCGTACGACAGGGCCGGGATGGCTACACCTTC.